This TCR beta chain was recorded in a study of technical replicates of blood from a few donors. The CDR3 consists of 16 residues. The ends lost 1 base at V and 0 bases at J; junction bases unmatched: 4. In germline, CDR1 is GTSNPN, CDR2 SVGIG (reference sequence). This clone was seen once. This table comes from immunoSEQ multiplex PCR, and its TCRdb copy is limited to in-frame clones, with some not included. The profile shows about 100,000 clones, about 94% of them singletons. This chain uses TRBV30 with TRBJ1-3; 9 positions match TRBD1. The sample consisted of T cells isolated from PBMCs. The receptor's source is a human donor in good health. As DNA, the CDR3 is TGTGCCTGGAGTGACTACAGGGGGCTCTCTGGAAACACCATATATTTT. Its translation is CAWSDYRGLSGNTIYF.